This entry lists 32 T cell receptor beta chains sequenced from one sample in a study of blood T cell repertoires in COVID-19. The method was immunoSEQ multiplex PCR; TCRdb's version includes in-frame clones alone and lacks a portion of them. The sample has 250,000 to 300,000 clones; 70% to 90% are singletons. Sample: peripheral blood. These TCRs come from a woman between 25 and 40 years old with active or convalescent COVID-19.

This rearrangement joins TRBV12-3 or TRBV12-4 to TRBJ2-5, with unresolved D. The CDR3 spans 12 residues. Trimming removed 4 bases at V and 2 bases at J, with 5 bases between. The CDR3 here is CASSSYQETQYF. In nucleotides, the CDR3 is TGTGCCAGCAGTTCCTATCAAGAGACCCAGTACTTC.

Only a few counts were recorded for this clone. This rearrangement joins TRBV6-2 or TRBV6-3 to TRBJ2-1; 9 positions match TRBD2. Germline CDR1 is MNHEY and CDR2 is SVGEGT. The V and J ends lost 6 bases and 7 bases, in that order; junction bases with no gene match: 16. This CDR3 contains 17 residues. The CDR3 protein is CASSPAPLAGGLNEQFF. CDR3 DNA sequence: TGTGCCAGCAGCCCGGCCCCTCTCGCGGGGGGGCTGAATGAGCAGTTCTTC.

As regards this clone: Other DNA sequences in the same sample also yield this CDR3. The chain uses TRBV6-5 and TRBJ2-7, with 7 bases lining up with TRBD1. This CDR3 region has 13 residues. With V trimmed by 6 bases and J by 0 bases, 2 bases remained unmatched. Per the germline V gene, CDR1 is MNHEY and CDR2 is SVGAGI. The CDR3 is CASSRQGSYEQYF. The DNA of the CDR3 is TGTGCCAGCAGCCGACAGGGCTCCTACGAGCAGTACTTC.

The CDR3 nucleotides read TGTGCCTGGAATAACGGACAGTATAATTCACCCCTCCACTTT. Translation: CAWNNGQYNSPLHF. The genes are TRBV30 and TRBJ1-6, with a weak D call TRBD1 (6 bases). Germline CDR1 GTSNPN, CDR2 SVGIG (reference sequence). The CDR3 loop spans 14 amino acids. Trimming removed 4 bases from V and 4 bases from J, with 11 bases in between.

V usage is TRBV4-2 and J usage is TRBJ1-4, with D maybe TRBD1 (6 bases). This CDR3 is 18 amino acids long. Germline assignment: CDR1 LGHNA and CDR2 YNFKEQ. The V gene lost 2 bases and the J gene lost 4 bases, with 20 bases spanning the gap. The CDR3 region is CASSQITRTASFNEKLFF. CDR3 DNA sequence: TGTGCCAGCAGCCAAATAACCCGGACAGCTTCGTTTAATGAAAAACTGTTTTTT.

This clone was observed a handful of times. This sequence joins TRBV7-3 and TRBJ1-2; D possibly corresponds to TRBD1 (6 bases). Trimming shortened V by 0 bases and J by 2 bases, and 10 bases separated the two germline ends. This CDR3 is built from 15 residues. The germline V gene has CDR1 SGHTA and CDR2 FQGTGA. The DNA for the CDR3 is TGTGCCAGCAGCTTAACGCGGGGGGCCAACTATGGCTACACCTTC. Translated: CASSLTRGANYGYTF.

V is TRBV24-1 and J is TRBJ1-6, with D maybe TRBD1 (5 bases). The CDR3 totals 12 residues. Germline V gives CDR1 KGHDR, CDR2 SFDVKD. Trimming left V 9 bases short and J 7 bases short, with 9 bases between. This CDR3 reads CATFSGNSPLHF. The CDR3 DNA follows: TGTGCCACCTTTTCAGGGAATTCACCCCTCCACTTT.

This clone appeared once. Other DNA sequences of this sample code for an identical CDR3. V and J are TRBV4-3 and TRBJ2-6, with TRBD2 matching over 7 bases. CDR1 and CDR2 from the germline V gene are LGHNA and YSLEER. V was clipped by 0 bases and J by 2 bases; unmatched bases: 1. The CDR3 has 16 amino acids. This CDR3 reads CASSQDGGAGANVLTF. In DNA form, the CDR3 reads TGCGCCAGCAGCCAAGATGGGGGGGCTGGGGCCAACGTCCTGACTTTC.

This chain connects TRBV5-1 to TRBJ2-3; a weak D match, TRBD1 (6 bases). This CDR3 has 16 residues. V lost 4 bases to trimming and J lost 1 base, with 16 bases between them. Germline CDR1 and CDR2: SGHRS and YFSETQ. For the CDR3, the DNA is TGCGCCAGCAGCCCAACCACAGGGTATGGCACAGATACGCAGTATTTT. Residues: CASSPTTGYGTDTQYF.

The chain combines TRBV10-1 with TRBJ1-4; D not resolved. This CDR3 comprises 14 residues. V was trimmed by 1 base and J by 7 bases, leaving 10 bases between them. Germline CDR1 WNHNN, CDR2 SYGVQD (reference sequence). DNA for the CDR3: TGCGCCAGCAGTGAGTTAAGACATACTGAAAAACTGTTTTTT. It encodes CASSELRHTEKLFF.

This chain connects TRBV19 to TRBJ2-1, with TRBD2 matching 12 bases. The CDR3 has 17 amino acids. V dropped 4 bases and J dropped 0; count of bases not matched to a gene: 4. Germline CDR1 is LNHDA and CDR2 is SQIVND (reference sequence). The CDR3, as DNA: TGTGCCAGTAGTAGGACTAGCGGGGTCAGCTCCTACAATGAGCAGTTCTTC. Translating it yields CASSRTSGVSSYNEQFF. Filled out from reference TRBV19 and TRBJ2-1, the complete variable domain reads DGGITQSPKYLFRKEGQNVTLSCEQNLNHDAMYWYRQDPGQGLRLIYYSQIVNDFQKGDIAEGYSVSREKKESFPLTVTSAQKNPTAFYLCASSRTSGVSSYNEQFFGPGTRLTVL.

The chain combines TRBV29-1 with TRBJ2-1, with a possible D match to TRBD2 (5 bases). The CDR3 contains 12 residues. Trimming removed 4 bases from V and 8 bases from J, with 12 bases in between. Germline CDR1 SQVTM, CDR2 ANQGSEA. CDR3: CSVVASSYEQFF. The CDR3 nucleotides are TGCAGCGTTGTAGCTAGCTCCTATGAGCAGTTCTTC.

CDR3 sequence: CASSSSDRNLGAFF. Written as DNA, the CDR3 is TGTGCCAGCAGTTCCTCCGACAGGAATTTGGGAGCTTTCTTT. The chain is built from TRBV28 and TRBJ1-1, with D possibly TRBD1 on 6 matching bases. Germline CDR1 and CDR2: MDHEN and SYDVKM. This CDR3 has 14 amino acids. V lost 4 bases to trimming and J lost 10 bases, with 19 bases between them.

This clone appeared a single time. The gene calls are TRBV7-2 and TRBJ1-2; tentatively, D is TRBD1 (6 bases). V lost 5 bases, J lost 7 bases, and 20 bases lay in between. Germline-derived CDR1 and CDR2 are SGHTA and FQGNSA. The CDR3 is made up of 15 amino acids. CDR3 in amino acids: CASSVNTGKSGGYTF. As DNA, the CDR3 is TGTGCCAGCAGCGTTAACACAGGGAAGAGCGGTGGCTACACCTTC.

The J gene is TRBJ1-3, the V gene TRBV28; D is perhaps TRBD1 (5 bases). The length of the CDR3 is 14 residues. V was clipped by 5 bases and J by 8 bases, with 16 bases between them. Germline loops: CDR1 MDHEN, CDR2 SYDVKM. The CDR3 is CASSPRGGVYTIYF. The CDR3, as DNA: TGTGCCAGCAGTCCACGCGGGGGGGTTTACACCATATATTTT.

This chain uses TRBV4-3 with TRBJ2-7, with D unclear. V was cut by 0 bases and J by 7 bases, with 16 bases left in between. In germline, CDR1 is LGHNA, CDR2 YSLEER. The CDR3 covers 15 residues. The CDR3 loop is CASSQDSAVLTEQYF. The CDR3 region has the DNA TGCGCCAGCAGCCAAGATTCCGCGGTTCTTACTGAGCAGTACTTC.

The chain uses TRBV5-1 and TRBJ2-1, with TRBD2 identical over 13 bases. The CDR3 length is 19 residues. The trim removed 4 bases at V and 0 bases at J, leaving 10 bases unmatched. CDR1 is SGHRS, CDR2 YFSETQ, per germline. The CDR3: CASSPGLAGNKVSYNEQFF. The DNA for the CDR3 is TGCGCCAGCAGCCCGGGACTAGCGGGGAACAAAGTCTCCTACAATGAGCAGTTCTTC.

This clone was recorded a few times. The J gene is TRBJ2-1, the V gene TRBV6-2 or TRBV6-3; D possibly corresponds to TRBD2 (6 bases). V was clipped by 5 bases and J by 0 bases, with 11 bases between them. Germline V CDR1 and CDR2: MNHEY, SVGEGT. The CDR3 runs to 15 residues. CDR3 region: CASSALGGSYNEQFF. DNA for the CDR3: TGTGCCAGCAGTGCGCTCGGGGGCTCCTACAATGAGCAGTTCTTC.

This clone has a handful of counts. At the DNA level, this CDR3 is encoded by other sequences in the same sample as well. The chain couples TRBV27 to TRBJ1-5, with TRBD1 identical over 8 bases. The germline V gene encodes CDR1 MNHEY and CDR2 SMNVEV (reference sequence). V was clipped by 5 bases and J by 4 bases; unmatched bases: 4. The CDR3 sequence is 14 residues long. The CDR3 sequence is CASSPGTGNQPQHF. CDR3 coding DNA: TGTGCCAGCAGTCCAGGGACAGGAAATCAGCCCCAGCATTTT.

The chain combines TRBV6-5 with TRBJ1-5; D is undetermined. The V gene lost 0 bases and the J gene lost 0 bases, with 3 bases spanning the gap. Germline CDR1 MNHEY, CDR2 SVGAGI. CDR3 length: 14 residues. CDR3 sequence: CASSYSNSNQPQHF. The DNA of the CDR3 is TGTGCCAGCAGTTACTCTAATAGCAATCAGCCCCAGCATTTT.

The chain couples TRBV14 to TRBJ1-6, with 7 bases matching TRBD1. Germline V lookup: CDR1 SGHDN, CDR2 FVKESK. Unmatched junction bases numbered 3, after V lost 2 bases and J lost 5 bases. The CDR3 sequence is 15 residues long. CDR3 amino acids: CASSQPGTDNSPLHF. For the CDR3, the DNA is TGTGCCAGCAGCCAACCCGGGACAGATAATTCACCCCTCCACTTT. Drawing the rest from reference TRBV14 and TRBJ1-6, the complete variable domain is EAGVTQFPSHSVIEKGQTVTLRCDPISGHDNLYWYRRVMGKEIKFLLHFVKESKQDESGMPNNRFLAERTGGTYSTLKVQPAELEDSGVYFCASSQPGTDNSPLHFGNGTRLTVT.

The rearrangement uses TRBV9 and TRBJ2-2; the match to TRBD1 covers 8 bases. The CDR3 extends over 14 amino acids. V gave up 4 bases and J gave up 7 bases; unmatched junction bases: 6. Germline CDR1 SGDLS, CDR2 YYNGEE. The CDR3 protein is CASSIRDRHGELFF. DNA of the CDR3: TGTGCCAGCAGCATCCGGGACAGGCACGGGGAGCTGTTTTTT.

This clone came up a few times. The J gene is TRBJ1-2, the V gene TRBV18; D perhaps matches TRBD1 (6 bases). In germline, CDR1 is KGHSH, CDR2 LQKENI. This CDR3 contains 16 residues. V was shortened by 6 bases and J by 4 bases, with 21 bases between the two germline ends. CDR3 DNA: TGTGCCAGCTCCGACAAGACAGGACCTCTCGTCTATGGCTACACCTTC. This codes for CASSDKTGPLVYGYTF.

This rearrangement joins TRBV4-1 to TRBJ2-6; 8 nucleotides match TRBD1. Germline CDR1 reads MGHRA; CDR2 reads YSYEKL. V was pared by 4 bases and J by 2 bases, with 1 base of the junction left unmatched. CDR3 length: 15 residues. The CDR3 region is CASSPGQAGANVLTF. The DNA of the CDR3 is TGCGCCAGCAGCCCGGGACAGGCTGGGGCCAACGTCCTGACTTTC.

The CDR3 protein is CASSSRTGGTGELFF. The CDR3 DNA reads as TGTGCCAGCAGTTCCAGGACAGGGGGCACCGGGGAGCTGTTTTTT. The rearrangement uses TRBV6-5 and TRBJ2-2; TRBD1 matches 10 bases. Per germline, CDR1 MNHEY and CDR2 SVGAGI. Trimming at V came to 4 bases and at J to 4 bases, leaving 3 bases not matched to a gene. The CDR3 is 15 amino acids.

The chain carries TRBV5-1 and TRBJ2-3, with D possibly matching TRBD1 (6 bases). The germline V gene has CDR1 SGHRS and CDR2 YFSETQ. The germline V and J ends were trimmed by 4 bases and 6 bases, with 12 bases remaining between them. There are 13 residues in the CDR3. In nucleotides, the CDR3 is TGCGCCAGCAGCCCAGCAGGGGCGGATACGCAGTATTTT. Translating gives CASSPAGADTQYF. The whole variable domain, filled in from reference TRBV5-1 and TRBJ2-3, reads KAGVTQTPRYLIKTRGQQVTLSCSPISGHRSVSWYQQTPGQGLQFLFEYFSETQRNKGNFPGRFSGRQFSNSRSEMNVSTLELGDSALYLCASSPAGADTQYFGPGTRLTVL.

The chain has TRBV15 and TRBJ1-2; 10 positions match TRBD1. V lost 2 bases, J lost 0 bases, and 9 bases stayed unmatched. The germline CDR1 and CDR2 sequences are LNHNV and YYDKDF (reference sequence). The CDR3 sequence is 18 residues long. Written as DNA, the CDR3 is TGTGCCACCAGCAGATCGAGGGACAGGGGAACCTCTAACTATGGCTACACCTTC. It specifies CATSRSRDRGTSNYGYTF.

The gene calls are TRBV12-2 and TRBJ1-2. TRBV12-2 is given as a pseudogene. This CDR3 is 15 amino acids long. CDR3 in DNA: TGTGCAAGTCGCTTATCAACCCAGGGAGGCGATGGCTACACCTTC. This gives the protein CASRLSTQGGDGYTF.

The chain couples TRBV7-2 to TRBJ2-5; D remains ambiguous. V was pared by 2 bases and J by 1 base, with 8 bases between. The CDR3 is 14 residues long. The V gene's germline CDR1 is SGHTA and CDR2 FQGNSA. The CDR3 DNA sequence: TGTGCCAGCAGCTTAATGGCAGTCCAAGAGACCCAGTACTTC. Translating it yields CASSLMAVQETQYF.

The V call is TRBV7-3, the J call TRBJ1-1; D remains ambiguous. The V end was cut by 5 bases, the J end by 1 base, with 8 bases between. Germline CDR1 reads SGHTA; CDR2 reads FQGTGA. CDR3 length: 13 amino acids. CDR3 sequence reads: CASSPSSNTEAFF. The CDR3 nucleotides read TGTGCCAGCAGCCCCTCGTCGAACACTGAAGCTTTCTTT. Complete variable domain (other parts from reference TRBV7-3 and TRBJ1-1): GAGVSQTPSNKVTEKGKYVELRCDPISGHTALYWYRQSLGQGPEFLIYFQGTGAADDSGLPNDRFFAVRPEGSVSTLKIQRTERGDSAVYLCASSPSSNTEAFFGQGTRLTVV.

This rearrangement joins TRBV6-5 to TRBJ2-5; 9 bases agree with TRBD2. The CDR3 totals 15 residues. The junction had 8 bases not matched to a gene; V was cut back by 8 bases and J by 1 base. Germline assignment: CDR1 MNHEY and CDR2 SVGAGI. CDR3 region: CASRALAGPQETQYF. CDR3 DNA sequence: TGTGCCAGCCGCGCCCTAGCGGGGCCCCAAGAGACCCAGTACTTC.

The CDR3 DNA reads as TGCGCCAGCAGCTTCGAGGGGGCAAAACCAGATACGCAGTATTTT. Protein product: CASSFEGAKPDTQYF. J is TRBJ2-3 and V is TRBV5-1; 7 nucleotides match TRBD1. The germline CDR1 and CDR2 sequences are SGHRS and YFSETQ. The J segment lost 4 bases and the V segment lost 2 bases, leaving 7 bases of the junction unmatched. There are 15 residues in the CDR3.